This T cell receptor (beta chain) came from a study of blood T cell repertoires in COVID-19. At the level of the study: Sites across the United States, Italy and Spain contributed samples from acute and convalescent COVID-19. The analysed material was cDNA or gDNA that came from T cells, B-cell-depleted T cells, or PBMCs.

Looked up from germline, CDR1 is MDHEN and CDR2 is SYDVKM. Unmatched junction bases numbered 6, after V lost 2 bases and J lost 3 bases. The length of the CDR3 is 15 residues. Original analysis: Amplification from reference gene primers served as the basis for estimated nucleated cell counts. Sequenced by immunoSEQ multiplex PCR; TCRdb stores in-frame clones only, minus some. The DNA was the basis for D and trimming; V, J and clone size are from that table. The data show 45,000 to 55,000 clones, roughly 90% seen once. Source material: peripheral blood. The chain couples TRBV28 to TRBJ1-1, with 7 bases that match TRBD1. This sequence was found in an elderly man with acute or convalescent COVID-19. CDR3 residues: CASSLRGQPDTEAFF. CDR3 in DNA: TGTGCCAGCAGTTTAAGGGGACAGCCAGACACTGAAGCTTTCTTT.